This entry lists 10 T cell receptor beta chains sequenced from one sample in a study of blood T cell repertoires in COVID-19. Assay: immunoSEQ multiplex PCR; the TCRdb copy retains only in-frame clones and omits some. Here the sample spans 250,000 to 300,000 clones, 86% being singletons. Material for sequencing was peripheral blood. These receptors were taken from a young woman with active or convalescent COVID-19.

The chain couples TRBV6-5 to TRBJ2-7, with D possibly being TRBD1 (7 bases). The CDR3 has 13 amino acids. Trimming took off 11 bases at V and 6 bases at J, with 20 bases between the two ends. CDR1 MNHEY and CDR2 SVGAGI come from the germline V gene. The CDR3 sequence: CASRRGQLAEQYF. CDR3 bases: TGTGCCTCGCGGAGGGGACAGCTCGCCGAGCAGTACTTC.

V usage is TRBV24-1 and J usage is TRBJ1-1; 8 nucleotides agree with TRBD1. The length of the CDR3 is 13 residues. Germline lookup yields CDR1 KGHDR and CDR2 SFDVKD. The V and J ends lost 7 bases and 0 bases, in that order; junction bases with no gene match: 0. The CDR3 DNA sequence: TGTGCCACCAGCAGGGGGCTGAACACTGAAGCTTTCTTT. This encodes CATSRGLNTEAFF.

The V gene is TRBV7-9, the J gene TRBJ1-2, with 7 bases fitting TRBD1. The CDR3 totals 12 residues. The germline CDR1 and CDR2 sequences are SEHNR and FQNEAQ (reference sequence). The V gene end was trimmed by 1 base and the J gene end by 8 bases; junction bases not matched to a gene: 1. CDR3 sequence reads: CASSLGQGGYTF. As DNA, the CDR3 is TGTGCCAGCAGCTTAGGACAGGGAGGCTACACCTTC.

The rearrangement links TRBV6-2 or TRBV6-3 to TRBJ1-5; unclear D gene. Trimming took off 0 bases at V and 6 bases at J, with 18 bases between the two ends. This CDR3 is 17 amino acids long. Germline CDR1 is MNHEY and CDR2 is SVGEGT. The DNA for the CDR3 is TGTGCCAGCAGTTACTCGAGGGCAGACCTTGAGGGTCAGCCCCAGCATTTT. Amino acids: CASSYSRADLEGQPQHF.

V and J are TRBV3-1 (or the pseudogene TRBV3-2) and TRBJ1-2, with a possible D match to TRBD1 (5 bases). Trimming took 3 bases from V and 7 from J, leaving 15 bases between them. In germline, CDR1 is LGHDT, CDR2 YNNKEL (reference sequence). The CDR3 loop spans 14 amino acids. The CDR3 sequence: CASSQPGLLTGYTF. The CDR3 DNA is TGTGCCAGCAGCCAGCCGGGACTTCTGACTGGCTACACCTTC.

V is TRBV5-5 and J is TRBJ2-5, with 8 positions matching TRBD2. The V gene end was trimmed by 0 bases and the J gene end by 4 bases; junction bases not matched to a gene: 5. Germline V gene sequence: CDR1 SGHKS, CDR2 YYEKEE (reference sequence). CDR3 length: 15 residues. CDR3 coding DNA: TGTGCCAGCAGCTTGGCCGCGGGGGGCGGAGAGACCCAGTACTTC. Translation gives CASSLAAGGGETQYF.

This chain connects TRBV14 to TRBJ2-1; the match to TRBD1 covers 10 bases. The length of the CDR3 is 15 residues. V lost 6 bases, J lost 6 bases, and 8 bases stayed unmatched. CDR1 and CDR2 (germline): SGHDN, FVKESK. CDR3 DNA: TGTGCCAGCAGACTCACGGGACAGGGGAGCAATGAGCAGTTCTTC. Amino acid sequence: CASRLTGQGSNEQFF.

This chain uses TRBV7-9 with TRBJ2-1; 12 nucleotides agree with TRBD2. Germline-derived CDR1 and CDR2 are SEHNR and FQNEAQ (reference sequence). The CDR3 runs to 15 residues. J gave up 6 bases and V 6 bases, and 6 bases lay outside the gene matches. CDR3 protein: CASRLGLAGSNEQFF. CDR3 DNA sequence: TGTGCCAGCAGACTCGGACTAGCGGGGAGCAATGAGCAGTTCTTC.

The genes are TRBV27 and TRBJ1-2, with 9 positions matching TRBD1. Trimming removed 6 bases from V and 4 bases from J; junction bases left unmatched: 12. Germline V CDR1 and CDR2: MNHEY, SMNVEV (reference sequence). The CDR3 loop spans 16 amino acids. CDR3: CASRGALQGAGYGYTF. The CDR3 bases are TGTGCCAGCAGGGGGGCTCTACAGGGGGCCGGCTATGGCTACACCTTC.

This clone was recorded only once. CDR3 DNA: TGTGCCAGCAGCTACCGGGACAACTACGAGCAGTACTTC. It encodes CASSYRDNYEQYF. This chain joins TRBV7-9 and TRBJ2-7, with D perhaps matching TRBD1 (6 bases). Germline loops: CDR1 SEHNR, CDR2 FQNEAQ (reference sequence). Trimming stripped 4 bases from V and 3 bases from J, with 10 bases between. The CDR3 consists of 13 residues.